The 30 T cell receptor beta chains given below trace back to one sample, sequenced in a study of blood T cell repertoires in COVID-19. Measured with immunoSEQ multiplex PCR; TCRdb has only the in-frame clones, and not every one. The table shows 120,000 to 150,000 clones, with about nine tenths occurring only once. Sequenced sample: peripheral blood. Every receptor here comes from a human donor in a cohort sampled during active COVID-19.

V usage is TRBV11-3 and J usage is TRBJ2-1; 11 positions agree with TRBD1. Per the germline V gene, CDR1 is SGHNT and CDR2 is YENEEA. The V segment lost 5 bases and the J segment 6 bases; nucleotides outside the gene matches: 9. The CDR3 loop spans 16 amino acids. In DNA form, the CDR3 reads TGTGCCAGCAGCCCCCGTGGACAGGGGGCGAGCAATGAGCAGTTCTTC. Protein product: CASSPRGQGASNEQFF.

This clone was recorded once. This chain connects TRBV28 to TRBJ1-5, with D unclear. The CDR3 spans 16 residues. V was pared by 2 bases and J by 4 bases, with 15 bases between. Germline V CDR1 and CDR2: MDHEN, SYDVKM. Written as DNA, the CDR3 is TGTGCCAGCAGTTTAATCTTGGCGGGAGGAAATCAGCCCCAGCATTTT. Translated: CASSLILAGGNQPQHF.

This clone was seen only once. This chain connects TRBV5-1 to TRBJ2-2; 7 bases map to TRBD1. Looked up from germline, CDR1 is SGHRS and CDR2 is YFSETQ. The CDR3 is 14 residues long. Trimming at V came to 3 bases and at J to 6 bases, leaving 5 bases not matched to a gene. CDR3 sequence reads: CASSSTGRAGELFF. The CDR3 DNA sequence: TGCGCCAGCAGCTCGACAGGGCGGGCCGGGGAGCTGTTTTTT. Full variable domain (rest looked up from reference TRBV5-1 and TRBJ2-2): KAGVTQTPRYLIKTRGQQVTLSCSPISGHRSVSWYQQTPGQGLQFLFEYFSETQRNKGNFPGRFSGRQFSNSRSEMNVSTLELGDSALYLCASSSTGRAGELFFGEGSRLTVL.

The V call is TRBV15, the J call TRBJ1-1; D is undetermined. Per germline, CDR1 LNHNV and CDR2 YYDKDF (reference sequence). Trimming stripped 0 bases from V and 5 bases from J, with 7 bases between. The CDR3 is 13 residues long. The CDR3 DNA sequence: TGTGCCACCAGCAGAGATCGGGGTACTGAAGCTTTCTTT. Translated: CATSRDRGTEAFF. Complete variable domain (other parts from reference TRBV15 and TRBJ1-1): DAMVIQNPRYQVTQFGKPVTLSCSQTLNHNVMYWYQQKSSQAPKLLFHYYDKDFNNEADTPDNFQSRRPNTSFCFLDIRSPGLGDTAMYLCATSRDRGTEAFFGQGTRLTVV.

The rearrangement links TRBV7-2 to TRBJ2-7; the match to TRBD2 covers 7 bases. Germline CDR1 and CDR2: SGHTA and FQGNSA. The CDR3 extends over 14 amino acids. V dropped 1 base and J dropped 5; count of bases not matched to a gene: 5. The CDR3 is CASSLEGGQDEQYF. CDR3 bases: TGTGCCAGCAGCTTAGAGGGAGGGCAGGACGAGCAGTACTTC.

The chain employs TRBV11-2 and TRBJ1-2; D is possibly TRBD1 (6 bases). Per the germline V gene, CDR1 is SGHAT and CDR2 is FQNNGV. The CDR3 length is 16 residues. Trimming removed 1 base from V and 3 bases from J, with 15 bases in between. The CDR3 nucleotides are TGTGCCAGCAGCTTAGGGGGCGGGGGCTCGTACTATGGCTACACCTTC. Translation: CASSLGGGGSYYGYTF.

Only a few counts were recorded for this clone. The chain uses TRBV3-1 (or the pseudogene TRBV3-2) and TRBJ2-3; 8 nucleotides align to TRBD2. This CDR3 region has 18 residues. The J segment lost 2 bases and the V segment lost 2 bases, leaving 12 bases of the junction unmatched. Germline V CDR1 and CDR2: LGHDT, YNNKEL (reference sequence). CDR3 in DNA: TGTGCCAGCAGCCAACAGAGCGGGAGTGGGGGTCCCACAGATACGCAGTATTTT. Its protein product is CASSQQSGSGGPTDTQYF.

The gene calls are TRBV7-3 and TRBJ2-5, with 7 positions matching TRBD1. Germline V gene lookup returns CDR1 SGHTA and CDR2 FQGTGA. The trim removed 5 bases at V and 5 bases at J, leaving 8 bases unmatched. This CDR3 has 14 amino acids. CDR3 protein: CASSPRQGWETQYF. The CDR3 region has the DNA TGTGCCAGCAGCCCCCGACAGGGCTGGGAGACCCAGTACTTC.

J is TRBJ2-1 and V is TRBV4-3, with D perhaps TRBD2 (5 bases). Germline CDR1 reads LGHNA; CDR2 reads YSLEER. The V and J ends lost 3 bases and 3 bases respectively, with 9 bases between them. CDR3 length: 14 residues. CDR3 amino acids: CASSQRRDYNEQFF. The DNA for the CDR3 is TGCGCCAGCAGCCAGAGACGGGACTACAATGAGCAGTTCTTC.

This rearrangement joins TRBV9 to TRBJ2-2; D perhaps matches TRBD2 (5 bases). Looked up from germline, CDR1 is SGDLS and CDR2 is YYNGEE. The CDR3 runs to 14 residues. Trimming took off 2 bases at V and 7 bases at J, with 12 bases between the two ends. The CDR3 loop is CASSVTSQVGELFF. CDR3 bases: TGTGCCAGCAGCGTTACTAGTCAGGTCGGGGAGCTGTTTTTT.

A word on this clone: The identical CDR3 is also encoded by other nucleotide sequences in the sample. The chain recombines TRBV7-2 with TRBJ2-2, with D possibly TRBD2 on 5 matching bases. Germline V gene lookup returns CDR1 SGHTA and CDR2 FQGNSA. This CDR3 has 13 amino acids. The V end was cut by 2 bases, the J end by 5 bases, with 6 bases between. CDR3 in amino acids: CASSLTGTGELFF. CDR3 DNA: TGTGCCAGCAGCTTAACGGGGACCGGGGAGCTGTTTTTT.

The genes are TRBV14 and TRBJ2-1, with D possibly TRBD1 on 6 matching bases. Germline V gene sequence: CDR1 SGHDN, CDR2 FVKESK. Trimming shortened V by 4 bases and J by 0 bases, and 25 bases separated the two germline ends. The CDR3 totals 20 residues. DNA for the CDR3: TGTGCCAGCAGCCCGCAAGGTGTATGGGCGACAGGATCCTCCTACAATGAGCAGTTCTTC. The encoded protein is CASSPQGVWATGSSYNEQFF. The variable domain in full, completed from reference TRBV14 and TRBJ2-1, reads EAGVTQFPSHSVIEKGQTVTLRCDPISGHDNLYWYRRVMGKEIKFLLHFVKESKQDESGMPNNRFLAERTGGTYSTLKVQPAELEDSGVYFCASSPQGVWATGSSYNEQFFGPGTRLTVL.

The chain uses TRBV9 and TRBJ2-1; TRBD2 matches 10 bases. This CDR3 contains 17 residues. The trim removed 0 bases at V and 6 bases at J, leaving 9 bases unmatched. From germline, CDR1 is SGDLS and CDR2 YYNGEE. CDR3 amino acids: CASSVASSASGSNEQFF. DNA for the CDR3: TGTGCCAGCAGCGTAGCCTCCTCGGCTAGCGGGAGCAATGAGCAGTTCTTC.

The chain carries TRBV28 and TRBJ1-6; 10 nucleotides align to TRBD1. Germline V gene lookup returns CDR1 MDHEN and CDR2 SYDVKM. This CDR3 comprises 15 residues. With V trimmed by 3 bases and J by 9 bases, 5 bases remained unmatched. The CDR3 coding sequence is TGTGCCAGCAGTTTGTCCGGGACAGGGGTTTCACCCCTCCACTTT. Protein product: CASSLSGTGVSPLHF.

The chain links TRBV25-1 to TRBJ2-7; a possible D gene is TRBD1 (6 bases). Deletions cut 2 bases from V and 7 bases from J, with 12 bases between. CDR3 size: 13 residues. The germline gives CDR1 MGHDK, CDR2 SYGVNS. CDR3 sequence: CASSEQGSREQYF. CDR3 coding DNA: TGTGCCAGCAGTGAACAGGGGTCTAGGGAGCAGTACTTC.

Only a few counts were recorded for this clone. The chain uses TRBV6-6 and TRBJ2-1; TRBD2 aligns across 10 bases. The CDR3 is 13 amino acids. The V segment lost 2 bases and the J segment 9 bases; nucleotides outside the gene matches: 1. CDR1 is MNHNY, CDR2 SVGAGI, per germline (reference sequence). The CDR3 loop is CASSYLAGAEQFF. CDR3 nucleotides: TGTGCCAGCAGTTACCTAGCGGGAGCTGAGCAGTTCTTC.

V gene TRBV28 combines with J gene TRBJ2-1; D is perhaps TRBD1 (6 bases). The CDR3 runs 15 residues. Trimming took 5 bases from V and 0 from J, leaving 11 bases between them. Germline V gives CDR1 MDHEN, CDR2 SYDVKM. Here the CDR3 reads CASSRPDSSYNEQFF. The CDR3 DNA reads as TGTGCCAGCAGTCGCCCGGACAGCTCCTACAATGAGCAGTTCTTC.

This clone has just a few counts. J is TRBJ2-5 and V is TRBV4-1, with D tentatively TRBD1 (6 bases). There are 17 residues in the CDR3. Between the trimmed V and J ends, which lost 8 bases and 1 base, there was a span of 23 bases. Germline lookup yields CDR1 MGHRA and CDR2 YSYEKL. DNA of the CDR3: TGCGCCAGCGGCCTTTCGAAAATAACAGGGTTCCAAGAGACCCAGTACTTC. This codes for CASGLSKITGFQETQYF.

This chain links TRBV28 with TRBJ2-3, with 8 bases lining up with TRBD2. The CDR3 covers 16 residues. The V and J ends lost 6 bases and 4 bases, in that order; junction bases with no gene match: 12. Germline loops: CDR1 MDHEN, CDR2 SYDVKM. DNA for the CDR3: TGTGCCAGCAGCGACCTCAAGGGACTAGAGTCAGATACGCAGTATTTT. Translating gives CASSDLKGLESDTQYF.

The rearrangement links TRBV2 to TRBJ2-6, with 7 bases matching TRBD1. The germline V gene encodes CDR1 SNHLY and CDR2 FYNNEI. V lost 7 bases and J lost 0; bases outside the gene matches: 15. The CDR3 is 19 amino acids. The CDR3 loop is CASNAIGGRIYSGANVLTF. Here the CDR3 DNA reads TGTGCCAGCAATGCCATAGGGGGCAGAATCTACTCTGGGGCCAACGTCCTGACTTTC.

The rearrangement joins TRBV6-1 to TRBJ2-6; 8 bases align to TRBD1. V lost 3 bases and J lost 0; bases outside the gene matches: 4. The germline V gene has CDR1 MNHNS and CDR2 SASEGT. The CDR3 sequence is 17 residues long. As DNA, the CDR3 is TGTGCCAGCAGTGAGGGACAGGCCAACTCTGGGGCCAACGTCCTGACTTTC. As protein: CASSEGQANSGANVLTF.

The chain employs TRBV6-5 and TRBJ1-1; 9 nucleotides agree with TRBD1. The germline CDR1 and CDR2 sequences are MNHEY and SVGAGI. The CDR3 spans 15 residues. Trimming took 10 bases from V and 0 from J; bases not matched to a gene: 9. The CDR3 nucleotides read TGTGCCACCGGGAGGGGACAGGGTCTGAACACTGAAGCTTTCTTT. Its protein product is CATGRGQGLNTEAFF.

The genes are TRBV5-8 and TRBJ2-1, with 9 bases that match TRBD1. The CDR3 consists of 15 residues. The germline V gene has CDR1 SGHTS and CDR2 YDEGEE. The trim removed 5 bases at V and 7 bases at J, leaving 10 bases unmatched. CDR3 in amino acids: CASSFGQGRLNEQFF. The CDR3 DNA follows: TGTGCCAGCAGTTTCGGACAGGGGAGACTTAATGAGCAGTTCTTC.

This rearrangement joins TRBV4-3 to TRBJ2-5; possibly TRBD1 for D (5 bases). The CDR3 has 14 residues. With 0 bases removed from V and 5 bases from J, the gap between germline ends came to 10 bases. The germline CDR1 and CDR2 sequences are LGHNA and YSLEER. CDR3 in amino acids: CASSQDGAVETQYF. In DNA form, the CDR3 reads TGCGCCAGCAGCCAAGATGGGGCAGTGGAGACCCAGTACTTC.

CDR3 bases: TGTGCCTGCCGGGACAGGGTGAACACTGAAGCTTTCTTT. Amino acid sequence: CACRDRVNTEAFF. The J gene is TRBJ1-1, the V gene TRBV30; 9 nucleotides agree with TRBD1. J lost 0 bases, V lost 6 bases, and 2 bases had no gene match. The CDR3 is made up of 13 amino acids. Germline-derived CDR1 and CDR2 are GTSNPN and SVGIG (reference sequence).

The chain recombines TRBV24-1 with TRBJ1-1; 9 bases match TRBD1. CDR3 size: 18 residues. The germline CDR1 and CDR2 sequences are KGHDR and SFDVKD. The J segment lost 0 bases and the V segment lost 3 bases, leaving 10 bases of the junction unmatched. CDR3 residues: CATSDEPGQGALNTEAFF. The DNA of the CDR3 is TGTGCCACCAGTGATGAACCGGGACAGGGAGCGTTGAACACTGAAGCTTTCTTT.

The genes are TRBV12-3 or TRBV12-4 and TRBJ1-2; D is unresolved. The CDR3 sequence is 13 residues long. Deletions cut 3 bases from V and 3 bases from J, with 8 bases between. This CDR3 reads CASSFGVDYGYTF. CDR3 nucleotide sequence: TGTGCCAGCAGTTTTGGAGTCGACTATGGCTACACCTTC.

The V call is TRBV5-1, the J call TRBJ2-7; D is uncertain. The CDR3 sequence is 15 residues long. CDR1 is SGHRS and CDR2 is YFSETQ in the germline V gene. V lost 0 bases, J lost 7 bases, and 17 bases lay in between. In nucleotides, the CDR3 is TGCGCCAGCAGCTTGGCCCTTGTTAAGTCCGGGGAGCAGTACTTC. Its protein product is CASSLALVKSGEQYF.

This chain links TRBV11-1 with TRBJ2-5; 9 bases are shared with TRBD1. The CDR3 runs 16 residues. CDR1 is SGHAT, CDR2 FQDESV, per germline (reference sequence). J gave up 2 bases and V 2 bases, and 6 bases lay outside the gene matches. CDR3 nucleotide sequence: TGTGCCAGCAGCTTAAGAAGGGACAGGGTGCAAGAGACCCAGTACTTC. Protein: CASSLRRDRVQETQYF. Based on the CDR3 plus reference TRBV11-1 and TRBJ2-5, the full variable domain is EAEVAQSPRYKITEKSQAVAFWCDPISGHATLYWYRQILGQGPELLVQFQDESVVDDSQLPKDRFSAERLKGVDSTLKIQPAELGDSAMYLCASSLRRDRVQETQYFGPGTRLLVL.

The chain carries TRBV6-4 and TRBJ2-2; the D gene is possibly TRBD1 (5 bases). The length of the CDR3 is 13 residues. Germline CDR1 is MRHNA and CDR2 is SNTAGT. Trimming left V 6 bases short and J 4 bases short, with 9 bases between. CDR3 in DNA: TGTGCCAGCAGAAAAGGGGCCACCGGGGAGCTGTTTTTT. It codes for CASRKGATGELFF.